This T cell receptor beta chain appears in the sequencing data of a study of molecular identifiers for immune sequencing clone quantification. The CDR3 runs 14 residues. Per the germline V gene, CDR1 is MNHEY and CDR2 is SVGAGI. V gave up 3 bases and J gave up 5 bases, with 14 bases separating them. This clonotype was counted ten times or more. Previously published methods and listed TCR primers were used for the bulk TCR libraries. TCRdb redid the calling of the PCR reads with MiXCR, one entry per CDR3 protein. The repertoire has hundreds of thousands of distinct CDR3 sequences, about 25% of them found once; the top ten carry about 0.78%.

Sequencing was done on a sample of naive CD8+ T cells from blood, with Jurkat cell RNA spiked in. Described subset: FACS-sorted CD8+CD4-CCR7+CD45RA+ naive T cells. The rearrangement links TRBV6-5 to TRBJ2-7, with D perhaps matching TRBD2 (6 bases). The source is a human donor in good health. Some libraries in this study had Jurkat cell RNA spiked in. Here the CDR3 DNA reads TGTGCCAGCAGTTATTATTTCGGCGGGGACGAGCAGTACTTC. Translated, it gives CASSYYFGGDEQYF.